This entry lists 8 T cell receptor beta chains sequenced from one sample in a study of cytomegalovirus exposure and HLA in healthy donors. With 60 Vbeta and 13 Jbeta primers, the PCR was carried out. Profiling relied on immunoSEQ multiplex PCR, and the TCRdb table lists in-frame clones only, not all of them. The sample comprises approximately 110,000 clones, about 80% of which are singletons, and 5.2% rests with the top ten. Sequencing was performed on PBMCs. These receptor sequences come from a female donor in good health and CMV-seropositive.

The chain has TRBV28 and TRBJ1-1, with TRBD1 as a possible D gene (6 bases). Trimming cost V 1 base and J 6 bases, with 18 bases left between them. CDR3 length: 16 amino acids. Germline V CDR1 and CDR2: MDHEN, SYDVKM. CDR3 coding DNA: TGTGCCAGCAGTTTATTTGGGAGAGGGGGAATCGCTGAAGCTTTCTTT. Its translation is CASSLFGRGGIAEAFF.

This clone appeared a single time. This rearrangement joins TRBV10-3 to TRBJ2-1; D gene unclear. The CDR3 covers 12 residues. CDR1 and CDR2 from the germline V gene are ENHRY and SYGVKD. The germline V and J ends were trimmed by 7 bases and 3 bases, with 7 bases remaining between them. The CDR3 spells CAIKTVYNEQFF. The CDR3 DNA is TGTGCCATCAAAACAGTCTACAATGAGCAGTTCTTC.

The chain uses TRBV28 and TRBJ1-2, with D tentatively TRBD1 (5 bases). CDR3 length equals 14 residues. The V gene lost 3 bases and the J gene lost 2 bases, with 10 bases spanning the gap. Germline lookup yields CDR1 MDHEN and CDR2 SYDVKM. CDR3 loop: CASSFSGGNYGYTF. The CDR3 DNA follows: TGTGCCAGCAGTTTTAGCGGGGGGAACTATGGCTACACCTTC.

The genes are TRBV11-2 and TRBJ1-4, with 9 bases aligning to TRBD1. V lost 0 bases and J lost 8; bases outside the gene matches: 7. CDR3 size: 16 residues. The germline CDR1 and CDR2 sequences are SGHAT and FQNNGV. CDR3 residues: CASSLDPTGGDEKLFF. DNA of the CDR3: TGTGCCAGCAGCTTAGATCCTACAGGGGGCGACGAAAAACTGTTTTTT.

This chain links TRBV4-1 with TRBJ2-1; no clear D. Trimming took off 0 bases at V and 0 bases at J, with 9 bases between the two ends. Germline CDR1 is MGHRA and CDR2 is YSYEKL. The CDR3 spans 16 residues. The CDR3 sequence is CASSQDEAYSYNEQFF. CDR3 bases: TGCGCCAGCAGCCAAGACGAAGCGTACTCCTACAATGAGCAGTTCTTC.

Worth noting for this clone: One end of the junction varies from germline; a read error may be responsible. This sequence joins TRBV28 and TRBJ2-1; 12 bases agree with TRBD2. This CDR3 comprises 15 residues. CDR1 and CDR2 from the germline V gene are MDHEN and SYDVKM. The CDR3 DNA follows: TGTGCCAGCAGTGGGGGGACTAGCGGGCCCAATGGGCAGTTCTTC. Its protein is CASSGGTSGPNGQFF.

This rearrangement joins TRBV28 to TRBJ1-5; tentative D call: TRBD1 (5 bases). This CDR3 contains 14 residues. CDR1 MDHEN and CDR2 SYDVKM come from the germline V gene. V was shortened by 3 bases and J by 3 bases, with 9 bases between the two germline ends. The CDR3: CASSLPGFNQPQHF. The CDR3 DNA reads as TGTGCCAGCAGTTTGCCAGGGTTCAATCAGCCCCAGCATTTT.

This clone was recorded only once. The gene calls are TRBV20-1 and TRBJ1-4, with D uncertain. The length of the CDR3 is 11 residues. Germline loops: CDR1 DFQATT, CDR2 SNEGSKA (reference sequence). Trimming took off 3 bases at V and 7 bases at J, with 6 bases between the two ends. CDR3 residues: CSASRSEKLFF. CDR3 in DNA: TGCAGTGCTAGTCGGAGTGAAAAACTGTTTTTT.